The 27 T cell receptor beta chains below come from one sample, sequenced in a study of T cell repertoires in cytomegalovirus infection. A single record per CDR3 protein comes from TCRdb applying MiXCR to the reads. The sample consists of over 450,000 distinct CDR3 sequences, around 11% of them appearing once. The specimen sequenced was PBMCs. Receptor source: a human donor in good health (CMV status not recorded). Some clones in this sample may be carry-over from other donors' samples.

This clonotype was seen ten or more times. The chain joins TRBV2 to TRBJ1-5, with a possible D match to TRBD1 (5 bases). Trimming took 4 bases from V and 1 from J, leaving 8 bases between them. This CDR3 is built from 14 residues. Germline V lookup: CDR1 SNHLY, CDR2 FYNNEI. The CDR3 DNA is TGTGCCAGCAGTGTACCAGGGAGCAATCAGCCCCAGCATTTT. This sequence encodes CASSVPGSNQPQHF.

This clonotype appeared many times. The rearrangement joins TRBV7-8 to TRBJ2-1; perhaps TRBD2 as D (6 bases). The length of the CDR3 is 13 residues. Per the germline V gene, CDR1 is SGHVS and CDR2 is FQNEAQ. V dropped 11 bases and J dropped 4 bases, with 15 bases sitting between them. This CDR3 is CAAVAENYNEQFF. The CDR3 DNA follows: TGTGCCGCAGTAGCGGAAAATTACAATGAGCAGTTCTTC.

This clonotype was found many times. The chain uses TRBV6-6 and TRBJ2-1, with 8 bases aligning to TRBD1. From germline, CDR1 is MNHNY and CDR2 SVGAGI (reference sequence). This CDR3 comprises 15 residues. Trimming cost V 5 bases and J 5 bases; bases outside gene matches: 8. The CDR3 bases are TGTGCCAGCAGTCGGGACAGGAGGTTGGACAATGAGCAGTTCTTC. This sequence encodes CASSRDRRLDNEQFF.

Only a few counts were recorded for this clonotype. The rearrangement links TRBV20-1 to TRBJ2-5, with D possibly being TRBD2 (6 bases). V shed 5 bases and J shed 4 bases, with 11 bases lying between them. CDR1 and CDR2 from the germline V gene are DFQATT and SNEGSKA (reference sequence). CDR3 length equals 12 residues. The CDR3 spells CSAASRGETQYF. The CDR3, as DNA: TGCAGTGCTGCTTCGCGGGGAGAGACCCAGTACTTC.

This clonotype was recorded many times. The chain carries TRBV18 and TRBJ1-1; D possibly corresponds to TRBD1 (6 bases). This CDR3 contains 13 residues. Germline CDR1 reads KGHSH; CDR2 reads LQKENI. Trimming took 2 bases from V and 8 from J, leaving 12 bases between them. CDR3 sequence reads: CASSPRGGEEAFF. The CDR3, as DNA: TGTGCCAGCTCACCAAGGGGGGGGGAAGAAGCTTTCTTT.

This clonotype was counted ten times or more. CDR3 coding DNA: TGTGCCAGCAGCTTACTACTAGCGGGCAACACCGGGGAGCTGTTTTTT. It codes for CASSLLLAGNTGELFF. The chain uses TRBV7-6 and TRBJ2-2, with TRBD2 matching over 9 bases. This CDR3 comprises 16 residues. Germline CDR1 SGHVS, CDR2 FNYEAQ. Unmatched junction bases numbered 3, after V lost 2 bases and J lost 2 bases.

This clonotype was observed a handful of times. CDR3 in amino acids: CASSQDGGAVRTYSNQPQHF. The CDR3 DNA follows: TGTGCCAGCAGCCAAGACGGTGGGGCAGTTAGGACTTATAGCAATCAGCCCCAGCATTTT. V and J are TRBV14 and TRBJ1-5, with D perhaps matching TRBD1 (5 bases). The V and J ends lost 0 bases and 0 bases respectively, with 21 bases between them. This CDR3 is built from 20 residues. The germline V gene has CDR1 SGHDN and CDR2 FVKESK.

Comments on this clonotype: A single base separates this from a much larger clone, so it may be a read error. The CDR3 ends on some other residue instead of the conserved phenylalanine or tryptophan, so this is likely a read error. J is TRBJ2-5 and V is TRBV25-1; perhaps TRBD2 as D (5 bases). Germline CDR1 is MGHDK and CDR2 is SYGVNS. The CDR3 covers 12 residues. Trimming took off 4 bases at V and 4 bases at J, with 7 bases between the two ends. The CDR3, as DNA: TGTGCCAGCAGTGTCAGCGGAGAGACCCAGTACTCC. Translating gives CASSVSGETQYS.

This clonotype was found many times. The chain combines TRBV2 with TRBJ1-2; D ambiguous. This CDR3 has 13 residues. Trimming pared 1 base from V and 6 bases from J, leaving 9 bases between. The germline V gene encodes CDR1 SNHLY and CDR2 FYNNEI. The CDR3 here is CASSEGQVDGYTF. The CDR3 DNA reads TGTGCCAGCAGTGAAGGGCAGGTTGATGGCTACACCTTC.

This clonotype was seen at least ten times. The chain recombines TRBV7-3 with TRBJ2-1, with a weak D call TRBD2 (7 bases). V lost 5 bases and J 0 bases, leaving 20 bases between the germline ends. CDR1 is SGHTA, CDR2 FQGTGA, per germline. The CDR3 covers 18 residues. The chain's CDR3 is CASSPRGGVSSSYNEQFF. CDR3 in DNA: TGTGCCAGCAGCCCTAGGGGGGGTGTTTCCAGCTCCTACAATGAGCAGTTCTTC.

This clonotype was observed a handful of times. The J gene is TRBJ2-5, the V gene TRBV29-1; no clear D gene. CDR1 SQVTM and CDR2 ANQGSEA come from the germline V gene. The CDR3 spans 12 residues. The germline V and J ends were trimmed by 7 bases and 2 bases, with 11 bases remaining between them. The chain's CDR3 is CSAVRAQETQYF. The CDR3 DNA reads TGCAGCGCTGTGCGTGCTCAAGAGACCCAGTACTTC.

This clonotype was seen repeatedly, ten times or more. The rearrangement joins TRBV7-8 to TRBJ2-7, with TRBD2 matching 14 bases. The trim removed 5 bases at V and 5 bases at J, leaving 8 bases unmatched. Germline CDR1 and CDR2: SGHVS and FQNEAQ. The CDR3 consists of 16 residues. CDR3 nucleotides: TGTGCCAGCAGCCCCAGCTTGGGACTAGCGGGGGACGAGCAGTACTTC. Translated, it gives CASSPSLGLAGDEQYF.

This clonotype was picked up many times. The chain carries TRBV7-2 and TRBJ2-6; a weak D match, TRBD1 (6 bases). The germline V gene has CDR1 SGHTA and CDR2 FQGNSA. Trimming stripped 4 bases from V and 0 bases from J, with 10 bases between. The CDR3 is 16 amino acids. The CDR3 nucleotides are TGTGCCAGCAGCTCACAGGGATTCTCTGGGGCCAACGTCCTGACTTTC. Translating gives CASSSQGFSGANVLTF.

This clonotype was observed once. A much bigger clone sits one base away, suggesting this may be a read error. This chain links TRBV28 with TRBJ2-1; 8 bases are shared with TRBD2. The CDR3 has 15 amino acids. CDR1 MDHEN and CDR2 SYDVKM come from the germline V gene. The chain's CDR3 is CASSLLAEAYNEQLF. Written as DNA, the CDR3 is TGTGCCAGCAGCCTACTAGCGGAAGCCTACAATGAGCAGCTCTTC.

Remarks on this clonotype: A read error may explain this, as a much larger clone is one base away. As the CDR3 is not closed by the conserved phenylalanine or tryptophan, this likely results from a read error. As DNA, the CDR3 is TGTGCCAGCAGCCACCGGGACAAGGGCGTCAATGAGCAGTTCTCC. As protein: CASSHRDKGVNEQFS. The chain carries TRBV7-6 and TRBJ2-1; D perhaps matches TRBD1 (6 bases). With 5 bases removed from V and 6 bases from J, the gap between germline ends came to 17 bases. This CDR3 contains 15 residues. Germline CDR1 is SGHVS and CDR2 is FNYEAQ.

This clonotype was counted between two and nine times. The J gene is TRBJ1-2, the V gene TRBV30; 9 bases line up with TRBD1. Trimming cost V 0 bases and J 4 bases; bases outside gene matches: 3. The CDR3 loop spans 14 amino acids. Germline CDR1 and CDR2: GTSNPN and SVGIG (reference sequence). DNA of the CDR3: TGTGCCTGGAGTGTAGACAGGGGGGGCTATGGCTACACCTTC. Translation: CAWSVDRGGYGYTF.

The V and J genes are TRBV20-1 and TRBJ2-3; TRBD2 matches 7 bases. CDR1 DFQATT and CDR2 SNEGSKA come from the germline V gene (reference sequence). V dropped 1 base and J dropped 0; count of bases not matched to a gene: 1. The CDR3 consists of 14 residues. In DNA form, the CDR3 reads TGCAGTGCTAGAGGGGGGGGGAGCACAGATACGCAGTATTTT. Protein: CSARGGGSTDTQYF.

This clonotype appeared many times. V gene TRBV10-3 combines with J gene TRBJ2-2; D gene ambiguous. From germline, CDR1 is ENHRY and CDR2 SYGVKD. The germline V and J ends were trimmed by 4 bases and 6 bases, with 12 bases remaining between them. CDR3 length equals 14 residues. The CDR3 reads CAISGALRAGELFF. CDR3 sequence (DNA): TGTGCCATCAGTGGGGCCCTGCGCGCCGGGGAGCTGTTTTTT.

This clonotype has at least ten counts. Here the CDR3 DNA reads TGTGCCAGCAGTCCGACAGTCTCGACCACTGAAGCTTTCTTT. Its protein is CASSPTVSTTEAFF. The chain is built from TRBV28 and TRBJ1-1; a possible D gene is TRBD1 (5 bases). In germline, CDR1 is MDHEN, CDR2 SYDVKM. This CDR3 region has 14 residues. Trimming removed 5 bases from V and 4 bases from J, with 14 bases in between.

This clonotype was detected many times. The CDR3, as DNA: TGTGCCAGCAGCTTAATGACAGCAAAAGAGACCCAGTACTTC. Amino acids: CASSLMTAKETQYF. J is TRBJ2-5 and V is TRBV7-2, with TRBD1 as a possible D gene (5 bases). V was cut by 2 bases and J by 3 bases, with 10 bases left in between. The CDR3 contains 14 residues. Germline loops: CDR1 SGHTA, CDR2 FQGNSA. Drawing the rest from reference TRBV7-2 and TRBJ2-5, the complete variable domain is GAGVSQSPSNKVTEKGKDVELRCDPISGHTALYWYRQSLGQGLEFLIYFQGNSAPDKSGLPSDRFSAERTGGSVSTLTIQRTQQEDSAVYLCASSLMTAKETQYFGPGTRLLVL.

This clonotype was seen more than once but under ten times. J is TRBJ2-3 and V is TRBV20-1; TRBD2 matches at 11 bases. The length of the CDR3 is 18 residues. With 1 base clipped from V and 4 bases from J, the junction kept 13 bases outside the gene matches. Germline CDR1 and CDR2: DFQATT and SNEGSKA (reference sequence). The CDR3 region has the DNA TGCAGTGCTAGAGTCAGTATTTTAGCGGGGGGGCGTGCAGATACGCAGTATTTT. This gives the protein CSARVSILAGGRADTQYF.

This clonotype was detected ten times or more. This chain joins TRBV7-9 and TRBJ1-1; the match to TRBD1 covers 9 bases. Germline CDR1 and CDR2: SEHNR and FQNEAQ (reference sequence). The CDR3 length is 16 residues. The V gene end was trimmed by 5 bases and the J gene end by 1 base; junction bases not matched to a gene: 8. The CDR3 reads CASSPRDRVANTEAFF. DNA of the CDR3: TGTGCCAGCAGCCCCCGGGACAGGGTGGCGAACACTGAAGCTTTCTTT.

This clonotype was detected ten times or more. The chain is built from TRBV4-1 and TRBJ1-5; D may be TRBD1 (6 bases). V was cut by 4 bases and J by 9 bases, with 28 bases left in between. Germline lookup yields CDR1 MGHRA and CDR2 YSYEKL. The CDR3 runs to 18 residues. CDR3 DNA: TGCGCCAGCAGCCGATCCGGGACAAGGGCAAAAGGCCCTTGGCCCCAGCATTTT. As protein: CASSRSGTRAKGPWPQHF.

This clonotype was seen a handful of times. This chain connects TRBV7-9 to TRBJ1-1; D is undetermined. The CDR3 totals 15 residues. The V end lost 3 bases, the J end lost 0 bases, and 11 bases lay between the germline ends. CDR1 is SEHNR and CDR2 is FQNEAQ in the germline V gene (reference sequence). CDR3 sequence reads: CASSFVTHLNTEAFF. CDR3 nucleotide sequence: TGTGCCAGCAGCTTCGTCACCCATTTGAACACTGAAGCTTTCTTT.

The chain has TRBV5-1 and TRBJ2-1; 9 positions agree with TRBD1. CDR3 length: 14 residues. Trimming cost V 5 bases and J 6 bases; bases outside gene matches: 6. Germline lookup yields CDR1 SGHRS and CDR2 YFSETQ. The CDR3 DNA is TGCGCCAGCAGAATCGGACAGGGGAGCAATGAGCAGTTCTTC. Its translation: CASRIGQGSNEQFF.

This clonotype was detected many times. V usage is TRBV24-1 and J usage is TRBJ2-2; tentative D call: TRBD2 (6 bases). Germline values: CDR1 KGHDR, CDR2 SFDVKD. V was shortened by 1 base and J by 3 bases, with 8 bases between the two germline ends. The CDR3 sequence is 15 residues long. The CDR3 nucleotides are TGTGCCACCAGTGATTTAACGGGAGACACCGGGGAGCTGTTTTTT. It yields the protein CATSDLTGDTGELFF.

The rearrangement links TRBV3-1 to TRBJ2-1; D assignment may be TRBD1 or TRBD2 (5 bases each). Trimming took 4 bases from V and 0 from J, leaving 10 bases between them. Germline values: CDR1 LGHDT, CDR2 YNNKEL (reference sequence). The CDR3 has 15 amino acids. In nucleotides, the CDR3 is TGTGCCAGCAGCCTTAGCGACAGCTCCTACAATGAGCAGTTCTTC. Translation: CASSLSDSSYNEQFF.